The next 6 T cell receptor beta chains were all read from a single sample in a study of blood T cell repertoires in COVID-19. Assay: immunoSEQ multiplex PCR; the TCRdb copy retains only in-frame clones and omits some. The top ten hold 4.2% of the sample, which has 250,000 or so clones, around four fifths seen once. Sample: peripheral blood. These TCRs come from a man aged 60 to 69 with acute or convalescent COVID-19.

J is TRBJ2-7 and V is TRBV27; 7 bases are shared with TRBD1. Germline V gene sequence: CDR1 MNHEY, CDR2 SMNVEV (reference sequence). CDR3 length: 14 residues. The V and J ends lost 6 bases and 3 bases, in that order; junction bases with no gene match: 8. The CDR3 reads CASSRLGQVYEQYF. DNA for the CDR3: TGTGCCAGCAGCCGCCTCGGACAGGTCTACGAGCAGTACTTC.

The gene calls are TRBV4-2 and TRBJ2-1; 11 bases match TRBD2. Germline V lookup: CDR1 LGHNA, CDR2 YNFKEQ. Trimming removed 4 bases from V and 0 bases from J; junction bases left unmatched: 11. The CDR3 length is 19 residues. The CDR3 DNA follows: TGTGCCAGCAGCCTCCTAGCGGGAGGACCCCAAAGCTCCTACAATGAGCAGTTCTTC. Protein sequence: CASSLLAGGPQSSYNEQFF.

The J gene is TRBJ2-1, the V gene TRBV6-5; 9 bases fit TRBD2. With 6 bases clipped from V and 8 bases from J, the junction kept 8 bases outside the gene matches. Per the germline V gene, CDR1 is MNHEY and CDR2 is SVGAGI. CDR3 length equals 14 residues. The CDR3 nucleotides read TGTGCCAGCAGAGGCGGGAGGGCCGGCTATGAGCAGTTCTTC. It yields the protein CASRGGRAGYEQFF.

This sequence joins TRBV19 and TRBJ1-5; the D gene is possibly TRBD1 (6 bases). Looked up from germline, CDR1 is LNHDA and CDR2 is SQIVND (reference sequence). The CDR3 consists of 16 residues. V shed 7 bases and J shed 0 bases, with 16 bases lying between them. CDR3 in DNA: TGTGCCAGTACTCGACAGGCCGACTATAGCAATCAGCCCCAGCATTTT. As protein: CASTRQADYSNQPQHF.

With regard to this clone: Additional DNA sequences in this sample encode the identical CDR3. The V gene is TRBV6-5, the J gene TRBJ1-3; D may be TRBD1 (5 bases). Germline assignment: CDR1 MNHEY and CDR2 SVGAGI. V lost 3 bases to trimming and J lost 0 bases, with 9 bases between them. CDR3 size: 15 residues. CDR3 residues: CASSYDRSSGNTIYF. CDR3 nucleotide sequence: TGTGCCAGCAGTTATGACAGATCCTCTGGAAACACCATATATTTT.

The rearrangement joins TRBV6-5 to TRBJ1-1; D gene ambiguous. V lost 7 bases and J 6 bases, leaving 9 bases between the germline ends. Looked up from germline, CDR1 is MNHEY and CDR2 is SVGAGI. The CDR3 runs 11 residues. The CDR3 DNA is TGTGCCAGCAATCGGACTGCTGAAGCTTTCTTT. Its protein product is CASNRTAEAFF.